This entry lists 15 T cell receptor beta chains sequenced from one sample in a study of blood T cell repertoires in COVID-19. Clones were sequenced by immunoSEQ multiplex PCR, and TCRdb holds only the in-frame ones, with some missing. The table shows around 250,000 clones, with approximately 86% occurring only once. Sequences were obtained from peripheral blood. The receptors were sampled from a woman aged 70-85 years with active or convalescent COVID-19.

Only one count was recorded for this clone. The chain links TRBV27 to TRBJ1-1; TRBD1 agrees at 7 bases. With V trimmed by 0 bases and J by 1 base, 8 bases remained unmatched. This CDR3 comprises 17 residues. Germline loops: CDR1 MNHEY, CDR2 SMNVEV (reference sequence). Here the CDR3 reads CASSLSPTGLANTEAFF. The CDR3 DNA reads TGTGCCAGCAGTTTATCCCCGACAGGGCTAGCGAACACTGAAGCTTTCTTT.

CDR3 DNA sequence: TGCGCCAGCAGTGAGTCACTCGGGGATACGCAGTATTTT. Translating gives CASSESLGDTQYF. The V gene is TRBV10-1, the J gene TRBJ2-3, with D hard to call. The CDR3 runs to 13 residues. V lost 0 bases, J lost 6 bases, and 7 bases lay in between. CDR1 and CDR2 (germline): WNHNN, SYGVQD (reference sequence).

V usage is TRBV6-5 and J usage is TRBJ2-3, with 10 bases lining up with TRBD2. CDR1 MNHEY and CDR2 SVGAGI come from the germline V gene. The ends lost 10 bases at V and 3 bases at J; junction bases unmatched: 10. This CDR3 contains 15 residues. This chain's CDR3 is CATGKPSGGTDTQYF. For the CDR3, the DNA is TGTGCCACCGGAAAACCTAGCGGGGGTACAGATACGCAGTATTTT.

The V call is TRBV29-1, the J call TRBJ2-4; D might be TRBD1 (6 bases). Germline lookup yields CDR1 SQVTM and CDR2 ANQGSEA. This CDR3 contains 16 residues. The V and J ends lost 7 bases and 1 base respectively, with 20 bases between them. In DNA form, the CDR3 reads TGCAGCGCCGAGGAGGTGGGACATGACGCCAAAAACATTCAGTACTTC. It codes for CSAEEVGHDAKNIQYF.

The J gene is TRBJ1-2, the V gene TRBV20-1; TRBD1 matches 9 bases. The CDR3 is 15 residues long. J was trimmed by 2 bases and V by 5 bases; bases with no gene match: 9. Germline V lookup: CDR1 DFQATT, CDR2 SNEGSKA (reference sequence). DNA of the CDR3: TGCAGTGCTGGTGGACAGGGGAGGGGAAACTATGGCTACACCTTC. It encodes CSAGGQGRGNYGYTF.

This rearrangement joins TRBV9 to TRBJ1-6; no firm D call. Trimming left V 4 bases short and J 2 bases short, with 7 bases between. This CDR3 spans 14 amino acids. In germline, CDR1 is SGDLS, CDR2 YYNGEE. DNA for the CDR3: TGTGCCAGCAGCCCCGGGGCCTATAATTCACCCCTCCACTTT. Its protein is CASSPGAYNSPLHF.

This clone was counted once. This chain uses TRBV12-5 with TRBJ2-2, with D maybe TRBD2 (7 bases). This CDR3 spans 16 amino acids. The V gene lost 7 bases and the J gene lost 4 bases, with 19 bases spanning the gap. Germline CDR1 and CDR2: LGHNT and FRNRAP. CDR3 nucleotide sequence: TGTGCTAGTGACCCTGGCTGGGGAGGGGGCACCGGGGAGCTGTTTTTT. It is translated as CASDPGWGGGTGELFF.

This clone was counted between two and nine times. V gene TRBV7-2 combines with J gene TRBJ2-1, with TRBD2 matching 11 bases. Germline CDR1 SGHTA, CDR2 FQGNSA. CDR3 size: 15 residues. The trim removed 5 bases at V and 10 bases at J, leaving 10 bases unmatched. The CDR3, as DNA: TGTGCCAGCAGCCTCATAGCGGGGGGGCAATGGGAGCAGTTCTTC. Protein sequence: CASSLIAGGQWEQFF.

The J gene is TRBJ1-3, the V gene TRBV6-5; D is undetermined. Between the trimmed V and J ends, which lost 2 bases and 8 bases, there was a span of 10 bases. Germline V gene lookup returns CDR1 MNHEY and CDR2 SVGAGI. The CDR3 is 13 amino acids. CDR3 sequence (DNA): TGTGCCAGCAGTTACGGGTCGGGGTACACCATATATTTT. Translation gives CASSYGSGYTIYF.

This sequence joins TRBV6-5 and TRBJ1-1; D is uncertain. Looked up from germline, CDR1 is MNHEY and CDR2 is SVGAGI. The CDR3 runs 14 residues. Trimming removed 6 bases from V and 0 bases from J, with 11 bases in between. The chain's CDR3 is CASRLNGLNTEAFF. DNA of the CDR3: TGTGCCAGCAGACTCAACGGGTTGAACACTGAAGCTTTCTTT.

The chain has TRBV6-5 and TRBJ1-1, with D maybe TRBD1 (5 bases). Germline lookup yields CDR1 MNHEY and CDR2 SVGAGI. Trimming took off 4 bases at V and 3 bases at J, with 18 bases between the two ends. CDR3 size: 16 residues. CDR3 amino acids: CASSSRTSLTHTEAFF. The CDR3 region has the DNA TGTGCCAGCAGTTCCAGGACATCCCTCACACACACTGAAGCTTTCTTT.

The chain combines TRBV5-1 with TRBJ2-2; the D gene is possibly TRBD2 (7 bases). Germline loops: CDR1 SGHRS, CDR2 YFSETQ. Between the trimmed V and J ends, which lost 6 bases and 3 bases, there was a span of 15 bases. CDR3 length: 15 residues. CDR3 nucleotides: TGCGCCAGCATGGTTGGCGGGGGCTACACCGGGGAGCTGTTTTTT. Translated, it gives CASMVGGGYTGELFF.

The chain joins TRBV19 to TRBJ1-2; D is uncertain. V gave up 2 bases and J gave up 3 bases, with 13 bases separating them. The germline gives CDR1 LNHDA, CDR2 SQIVND (reference sequence). This CDR3 is built from 15 residues. CDR3 nucleotides: TGTGCCAGTAGTATATCGGGAGTGGGGTACTATGGCTACACCTTC. Translated, it gives CASSISGVGYYGYTF.

The rearrangement joins TRBV6-5 to TRBJ1-2; D call uncertain. The ends were cut back, 5 bases at V and 5 bases at J, with 12 bases in the middle. The CDR3 spans 13 residues. Germline CDR1 and CDR2: MNHEY and SVGAGI. DNA for the CDR3: TGTGCCAGCAGTCTTCACCGGAGTTATGGCTACACCTTC. Translation gives CASSLHRSYGYTF.

The count of this clone is one. This rearrangement joins TRBV6-5 to TRBJ2-7, with 7 bases that match TRBD2. CDR3 length: 14 amino acids. Germline loops: CDR1 MNHEY, CDR2 SVGAGI. Trimming took 2 bases from V and 3 from J; bases not matched to a gene: 4. The CDR3 DNA reads as TGTGCCAGCAGTTACAGGGAGGGAGACTACGAGCAGTACTTC. It yields the protein CASSYREGDYEQYF.